A single sample is the source of the 20 T cell receptor beta chains below, sequenced in a study of regulatory T cells in long-lasting Graves disease. Time point: newly diagnosed GD, antithyroid drugs for less than 3 months. Making the TCR library involved RNA that had been extracted from PBMCs. iRepertoire HTBI primers and Arm-PCR of CDR3 regions built TCR beta libraries. TCRdb reprocessed the multiplex PCR reads via MiXCR and lists one record per CDR3 protein. The sample contains hundreds of thousands of distinct CDR3 sequences, 15% to 20% of which appear only once. These data also formed part of another study, on T cells in Graves' hyperthyroidism and ophthalmopathy.

The sample in question was peripheral blood mononuclear cells (PBMCs), obtained at new diagnosis, from a patient treated with antithyroid drugs. The receptors derive from a woman aged 25 to 39 with Graves disease.

This clonotype was counted ten times or more. The CDR3 nucleotides read TGTGCCAGCAGCCAGACAGGGGTCGAGCAGTACTTC. Translating gives CASSQTGVEQYF. The rearrangement uses TRBV7-9 and TRBJ2-7, with 8 bases aligning to TRBD1. The V gene's germline CDR1 is SEHNR and CDR2 FQNEAQ (reference sequence). The CDR3 loop spans 12 amino acids. Losses at the gene ends were 5 bases for V and 6 bases for J; bases not matched to a gene: 3.

This clonotype was observed a single time. The CDR3 DNA is TGCAGTGCTAGGCAGACTAGCGGGACTAGCACAGATACGCAGTATTTT. It encodes CSARQTSGTSTDTQYF. V is TRBV20-1 and J is TRBJ2-3; 11 nucleotides align to TRBD2. The CDR3 extends over 16 amino acids. Trimming at V came to 3 bases and at J to 0 bases, leaving 5 bases not matched to a gene. Germline CDR1 and CDR2: DFQATT and SNEGSKA (reference sequence).

A few counts support this clonotype. This chain connects TRBV5-1 to TRBJ2-7, with a possible D match to TRBD1 (6 bases). Trimming took 6 bases from V and 1 from J, leaving 14 bases between them. Germline CDR1 SGHRS, CDR2 YFSETQ. The length of the CDR3 is 14 residues. This CDR3 reads CASKPSTGSYEQYF. DNA for the CDR3: TGCGCCAGCAAACCATCGACAGGTTCCTACGAGCAGTACTTC.

This clonotype has only a few counts. V usage is TRBV14 and J usage is TRBJ1-4, with no clear D. CDR3 size: 15 residues. Trimming took off 3 bases at V and 5 bases at J, with 13 bases between the two ends. From germline, CDR1 is SGHDN and CDR2 FVKESK. CDR3 coding DNA: TGTGCCAGCAGCCATGGGATCCATTCCAATGAAAAACTGTTTTTT. It yields the protein CASSHGIHSNEKLFF.

This clonotype was observed at least ten times. V usage is TRBV2 and J usage is TRBJ2-3; 7 positions agree with TRBD1. The CDR3 totals 15 residues. V shed 6 bases, J shed 1 base, and the junction held 7 bases outside the gene matches. CDR1 SNHLY and CDR2 FYNNEI come from the germline V gene. The DNA of the CDR3 is TGTGCCAGCAGGAGACAGGGAGCGGGCACAGATACGCAGTATTTT. Translation: CASRRQGAGTDTQYF.

This clonotype has more than one count but fewer than ten. The chain carries TRBV20-1 and TRBJ1-3; D is perhaps TRBD1 (6 bases). This CDR3 comprises 15 residues. V was shortened by 3 bases and J by 0 bases, with 12 bases between the two germline ends. CDR1 is DFQATT, CDR2 SNEGSKA, per germline (reference sequence). The CDR3: CSASVQGLSGNTIYF. CDR3 bases: TGCAGTGCTAGCGTACAGGGCCTCTCTGGAAACACCATATATTTT.

J is TRBJ2-7 and V is TRBV29-1; D is tentatively TRBD1 or TRBD2 (6 bases each). Trimming pared 3 bases from V and 3 bases from J, leaving 12 bases between. This CDR3 comprises 13 residues. Germline V gene data show CDR1 as SQVTM and CDR2 as ANQGSEA. CDR3 sequence (DNA): TGCAGCGTTGAGGGGGGCTCCCGCTACGAGCAGTACTTC. Translated, it gives CSVEGGSRYEQYF.

This rearrangement joins TRBV24-1 to TRBJ2-1; 10 bases line up with TRBD2. Germline V lookup: CDR1 KGHDR, CDR2 SFDVKD. This CDR3 is 15 amino acids long. The V gene end was trimmed by 2 bases and the J gene end by 9 bases; junction bases not matched to a gene: 6. The CDR3 nucleotides read TGTGCCACCAGTGATTCCCTAGCGGGAGTTATTGAGCAGTTCTTC. Translating it yields CATSDSLAGVIEQFF.

This clonotype came up a few times. This likely comes from a read error, as the CDR3 has no conserved phenylalanine or tryptophan at its end. V and J are TRBV6-1 and TRBJ2-7, with 11 bases fitting TRBD1. CDR1 and CDR2 (germline): MNHNS, SASEGT. There are 16 residues in the CDR3. Germline trimming cut 5 bases from V and 4 bases from J; bases unmatched to any gene: 10. CDR3 coding DNA: TGTGCCAGCAGTATATCGCCGGGACAGGGGGGGTACGAGCAGTACCTC. Translated, it gives CASSISPGQGGYEQYL.

This chain's CDR3 is CASSLGSGAQRETQYF. The DNA for the CDR3 is TGTGCCAGCAGCTTGGGGTCGGGAGCCCAGCGGGAGACCCAGTACTTC. This rearrangement joins TRBV5-8 to TRBJ2-5; tentative D call: TRBD2 (6 bases). Between the trimmed V and J ends, which lost 0 bases and 5 bases, there was a span of 17 bases. CDR1 is SGHTS and CDR2 is YDEGEE in the germline V gene. The CDR3 is 16 residues long. Combining the CDR3 with reference TRBV5-8 and TRBJ2-5 gives the whole variable domain EAGVTQSPTHLIKTRGQQATLRCSPISGHTSVYWYQQALGLGLQFLLWYDEGEERNRGNFPPRFSGRQFPNYSSELNVNALELEDSALYLCASSLGSGAQRETQYFGPGTRLLVL.

The V gene is TRBV27, the J gene TRBJ1-3, with TRBD1 identical over 8 bases. The J segment lost 6 bases and the V segment lost 5 bases, leaving 9 bases of the junction unmatched. CDR3 size: 15 residues. Germline CDR1 reads MNHEY; CDR2 reads SMNVEV (reference sequence). The chain's CDR3 is CASSSGGTGQNTIYF. CDR3 coding DNA: TGTGCCAGCAGTAGTGGGGGGACAGGCCAAAACACCATATATTTT.

This clonotype was observed many times. The rearrangement joins TRBV12-3 or TRBV12-4 to TRBJ1-1; tentatively, D is TRBD1 (5 bases). V was cut by 5 bases and J by 3 bases, with 16 bases left in between. The CDR3 is made up of 15 amino acids. The CDR3 loop is CASSPLGTADTEAFF. The DNA for the CDR3 is TGTGCCAGCAGTCCCCTAGGGACTGCCGACACTGAAGCTTTCTTT.

This clonotype was seen at least ten times. This chain uses TRBV7-3 with TRBJ2-7; TRBD1 is a possible D gene (6 bases). Germline V CDR1 and CDR2: SGHTA, FQGTGA. The CDR3 extends over 13 amino acids. Trimming removed 4 bases from V and 12 bases from J, with 19 bases in between. The CDR3 nucleotides are TGTGCCAGCAGCTCCTTGACAGGTTTAGAGTTGTACTTC. Its protein is CASSSLTGLELYF.

This clonotype was counted many times. The rearrangement links TRBV6-1 to TRBJ1-2; tentative D call: TRBD1 (5 bases). V dropped 9 bases and J dropped 0 bases, with 14 bases sitting between them. This CDR3 is built from 14 residues. The germline CDR1 and CDR2 sequences are MNHNS and SASEGT. The CDR3 bases are TGTGCCAGTAGTCCGGGACGCGCTAACTATGGCTACACCTTC. This sequence encodes CASSPGRANYGYTF.

This clonotype showed up many times. The chain has TRBV27 and TRBJ1-5; a weak D match, TRBD1 (5 bases). Trimming took off 5 bases at V and 6 bases at J, with 20 bases between the two ends. The CDR3 covers 16 residues. Germline V CDR1 and CDR2: MNHEY, SMNVEV (reference sequence). DNA for the CDR3: TGTGCCAGCAGTGCCCTGGGGGAGGGCGAGGGTCAGCCCCAGCATTTT. Encoded protein: CASSALGEGEGQPQHF.

This clonotype has just a few counts. This rearrangement joins TRBV20-1 to TRBJ1-6, with 9 bases matching TRBD1. Germline-derived CDR1 and CDR2 are DFQATT and SNEGSKA (reference sequence). The CDR3 is 13 residues long. CDR3 sequence: CTIAGTGRSPLHF. CDR3 DNA sequence: TGCACTATAGCCGGGACAGGGAGGTCACCCCTCCACTTT.

This clonotype was detected many times. The chain joins TRBV7-6 to TRBJ2-7, with a tentative D call TRBD1 (6 bases). Trimming pared 0 bases from V and 2 bases from J, leaving 14 bases between. Germline V gene data show CDR1 as SGHVS and CDR2 as FNYEAQ. The CDR3 is made up of 16 amino acids. The CDR3 sequence is CASSLAPQGMAYEQYF. CDR3 DNA: TGTGCCAGCAGCTTAGCCCCCCAGGGGATGGCCTACGAGCAGTACTTC.

J is TRBJ2-1 and V is TRBV18, with D tentatively TRBD1 (6 bases). The CDR3 has 14 residues. The germline V gene encodes CDR1 KGHSH and CDR2 LQKENI. Between the trimmed V and J ends, which lost 3 bases and 6 bases, there was a span of 12 bases. DNA of the CDR3: TGTGCCAGCTCACCTCCCGGACAGATCAATGAGCAGTTCTTC. Translating gives CASSPPGQINEQFF.

The chain carries TRBV19 and TRBJ2-7, with 9 bases that match TRBD1. Germline CDR1 LNHDA, CDR2 SQIVND (reference sequence). The CDR3 has 15 residues. The trim removed 6 bases at V and 4 bases at J, leaving 10 bases unmatched. In DNA form, the CDR3 reads TGTGCCAGTAGCTCATACGGGACAGGGATTTACGAGCAGTACTTC. It specifies CASSSYGTGIYEQYF.

This clonotype was detected a few times. The rearrangement links TRBV12-3 or TRBV12-4 to TRBJ2-3; D might be TRBD1 or TRBD2, each matching 5 bases. Trimming shortened V by 6 bases and J by 4 bases, and 26 bases separated the two germline ends. The CDR3 sequence is 18 residues long. The CDR3 sequence: CASSARPGRITGADTQYF. DNA of the CDR3: TGTGCCAGCAGCGCGAGGCCGGGACGCATCACCGGGGCAGATACGCAGTATTTT.